This T cell receptor beta chain was sequenced during a study of shared clonotypes between healthy human individuals. The table came from immunoSEQ multiplex PCR; TCRdb's copy has only in-frame clones and leaves some out. This table holds under 350,000 clones, roughly 91% found once. This clone was recorded many times. CDR1 and CDR2 from the germline V gene are SEHNR and FQNEAQ (reference sequence). V was clipped by 4 bases and J by 0 bases; unmatched bases: 5. The CDR3 length is 16 residues. The V and J genes are TRBV7-9 and TRBJ1-3, with 8 bases identical to TRBD1. The source of this sequence is a man in his late teens or twenties in good health. The sample comprised memory CD8+ T cells sorted from blood. Indicated subset: CD45RO+ cells pooled with CCR7-negative TemRA cells. The DNA for the CDR3 is TGTGCCAGCAGCTCTTATACAGGGGGCTCTGGAAACACCATATATTTT. Protein: CASSSYTGGSGNTIYF.